What follows describes a single TCR beta chain. The sample belongs to a study of cytomegalovirus exposure and HLA in healthy donors. This PCR relied on a set of 60 Vbeta primers and 13 Jbeta primers. The method was immunoSEQ multiplex PCR; TCRdb's version includes in-frame clones alone and lacks a portion of them. The sample contains more than 75,000 clones, roughly 83% of which appear only once. Germline values: CDR1 LGHNA, CDR2 YSLEER. The ends lost 4 bases at V and 2 bases at J; junction bases unmatched: 5. The CDR3 loop spans 15 amino acids. The specimen was PBMCs. The J gene is TRBJ2-3, the V gene TRBV4-3; 8 bases match TRBD1. This sequence originates from a woman aged 40 to 55 in good health and CMV-seropositive. Here the CDR3 reads CASSPQGATTDTQYF. The DNA of the CDR3 is TGCGCCAGCAGCCCTCAGGGGGCGACCACAGATACGCAGTATTTT.